The clone carrying this T cell receptor (beta chain) was observed at least ten times. This sample stems from a study of T cells in Graves' hyperthyroidism and ophthalmopathy. Trimming pared 1 base from V and 5 bases from J, leaving 20 bases between. The CDR3 loop spans 17 amino acids. CDR1 SGHAT and CDR2 FQNNGV come from the germline V gene. RNA transcripts served as the template for amplifying TCR beta CDR3 regions. The study used the HTBI primer set for a first-round RT-PCR of the TCR CDR3. TCRdb reanalysed the multiplex PCR reads using MiXCR and keeps one entry per CDR3 protein. This sample yields about 210,000 distinct CDR3 sequences, of which roughly 18% are seen a single time; around 50% belongs to the top ten.

This sequence originates from a man aged 50 or older with Graves' hyperthyroidism. Sequencing input: blood. The V call is TRBV11-2, the J call TRBJ1-1, with D tentatively TRBD1 (6 bases). The DNA of the CDR3 is TGTGCCAGCAGCTTAGTAGGGCTACGACAGGTGAGAACTGAAGCTTTCTTT. Translation: CASSLVGLRQVRTEAFF.